This T cell receptor beta chain comes out of a study of blood T cells in healthy people across ages. Approximately 10 milliliters was the volume of peripheral blood drawn from each donor. This clonotype occurred many times. Sample-barcoded 5' priming and a J-beta primer mix drove a second PCR of about 6 to 11 cycles. Every molecule of cDNA carried a tag from a template-switch adaptor with 12 random nucleotides. TCRdb reanalysed the 5' RACE reads using MiXCR and keeps one entry per CDR3 protein. The table records 700,000 or so distinct CDR3 sequences, roughly two fifths of them present only once. The source is an elderly man in good health. The sample consisted of blood.

Here the CDR3 DNA reads TGTGCCAGCAGCTTGGAATTGAGGGCGAGCTACAATGAGCAGTTCTTC. Amino acid sequence: CASSLELRASYNEQFF. This sequence joins TRBV5-5 and TRBJ2-1, with D possibly matching TRBD2 (5 bases). Germline V gene lookup returns CDR1 SGHKS and CDR2 YYEKEE (reference sequence). This CDR3 is 16 amino acids long. The V gene lost 0 bases and the J gene lost 3 bases, with 13 bases spanning the gap.